Listed below are T cell receptor beta chains from one sample, sequenced in a study of identical twins. From the 5' RACE reads, TCRdb called clonotypes with MiXCR, one entry per CDR3 protein. The sample includes hundreds of thousands of distinct CDR3 sequences, 8.5% to 9% of them seen just once. These same records also appear under a second study, on yellow fever vaccine responses in identical twins.

The sample consisted of PBMCs. These receptors came from a woman in her late teens or twenties in good health. Both conserved end residues are part of each CDR3. A D gene is named only where the DNA matches it firmly. Clone sizes are given selectively: once, few, many, or a class where the clone is expanded.

TRBJ1-1,TRBV2,NA,TRBD1,TGTGCCAGCAGCGGACAGGGAGGAGACACTGAAGCTTTCTTT,CASSGQGGDTEAFF
TRBJ2-7,TRBV6-5,many,NA,TGTGCCAGCAGTTACCCCTACGAGCAGTACTTC,CASSYPYEQYF
TRBJ2-4,TRBV5-6,few,NA,TGTGCCAGCAGGTCGGCCGGGGGCGCCGGGGCCAAAAACATTCAGTACTTC,CASRSAGGAGAKNIQYF
TRBJ2-3,TRBV10-1,NA,TRBD2,TGCGCCAGCAGTGCGAGGGAGGGCCCGGGGACAGATACGCAGTATTTT,CASSAREGPGTDTQYF
TRBJ2-1,TRBV2,many,NA,TGTGCCAGCAGTGCTGGGACCCCACCGAACAATGAGCAGTTCTTC,CASSAGTPPNNEQFF
TRBJ2-7,TRBV28,NA,NA,TGTGCCAGCAGACTCTCGGGGCTAGCTTTCAACGAGCAGTACTTC,CASRLSGLAFNEQYF
TRBJ2-1,TRBV4-2,few,TRBD2,TGTGCCAGCAGCCAAGATCTAGCGGCCCTTTCCTACAATGAGCAGTTCTTC,CASSQDLAALSYNEQFF
TRBJ1-5,TRBV9,NA,NA,TGTGCCAGCAGCGAAACCGCCAGGGTCAATCAGCCCCAGCATTTT,CASSETARVNQPQHF
TRBJ1-1,TRBV20-1,many,NA,TGCAGTGCTAGATTCGGTAACAGGGAGATCACTGAAGCTTTCTTT,CSARFGNREITEAFF
TRBJ2-6,TRBV6-2/TRBV6-3,NA,NA,TGTGCCAGCACCTTCCGATCAGGGGCCAACGTCCTGACTTTC,CASTFRSGANVLTF
TRBJ2-7,TRBV20-1,NA,NA,TGCAGTGCTAAAGACAGAAAGCTAAAGCAGTACTTC,CSAKDRKLKQYF
TRBJ1-1,TRBV2,few,NA,TGTGCCAGCAGTCTACATCGGACTTTGAACAAAGCTTTCTTT,CASSLHRTLNKAFF
TRBJ2-5,TRBV7-2,many,NA,TGTGCCAGCAGCTTAGTGGGGGCTCGAGAGACCCAGTACTTC,CASSLVGARETQYF
TRBJ2-1,TRBV4-1,many,NA,TGCGCCAGCAGCCAGGGACTCCGGCAGTTCTTC,CASSQGLRQFF